The next 3 T cell receptor beta chains were all read from a single sample in a study of T-cell memory formation after mild COVID-19. TCRdb called the 5' RACE reads again in MiXCR, with one record for every CDR3 protein. The sample shows roughly 600,000 distinct CDR3 sequences, roughly 18% of them seen only once. The sequencing sample was made of PBMCs or a T cell subset sorted from them (not recorded which). These receptors were taken from an adult woman who had mild COVID-19 (a few samples of this study predate the infection). Cell type and time point are not known.

The table lists this clonotype with a few counts. V usage is TRBV12-3 or TRBV12-4 and J usage is TRBJ1-5; TRBD1 matches at 8 bases. V was clipped by 5 bases and J by 1 base; unmatched bases: 10. This CDR3 has 17 amino acids. The CDR3 sequence is CASSPRRGQGSNQPQHF. The CDR3 DNA follows: TGTGCCAGCAGTCCGCGCCGCGGACAGGGCAGCAATCAGCCCCAGCATTTT.

This clonotype appeared once. The chain is built from TRBV7-6 and TRBJ2-3; D might be TRBD1 (6 bases). The length of the CDR3 is 15 residues. The germline V and J ends were trimmed by 5 bases and 0 bases, with 12 bases remaining between them. The germline V gene has CDR1 SGHVS and CDR2 FNYEAQ. The CDR3 region has the DNA TGTGCCAGCAGCCCGACAGGACTTAGCACAGATACGCAGTATTTT. Its protein product is CASSPTGLSTDTQYF.

The chain combines TRBV19 with TRBJ2-7; D gene uncertain. The V end lost 3 bases, the J end lost 3 bases, and 12 bases lay between the germline ends. The length of the CDR3 is 14 residues. Looked up from germline, CDR1 is LNHDA and CDR2 is SQIVND (reference sequence). CDR3 sequence: CASSIGRQIYEQYF. As DNA, the CDR3 is TGTGCCAGTAGTATCGGACGCCAAATCTACGAGCAGTACTTC. The variable domain in full, with the rest retrieved from reference TRBV19 and TRBJ2-7, is DGGITQSPKYLFRKEGQNVTLSCEQNLNHDAMYWYRQDPGQGLRLIYYSQIVNDFQKGDIAEGYSVSREKKESFPLTVTSAQKNPTAFYLCASSIGRQIYEQYFGPGTRLTVT.